These 5 T cell receptor beta chains came from one sample sequenced in a study of control samples from healthy donors and cancer patients. Method: immunoSEQ multiplex PCR; TCRdb's copy keeps in-frame clones and lacks some. Of roughly 180,000 clones in the sample, about 93% were seen once. The sequenced sample was blood. Source of these receptors: an older woman in good health.

The chain carries TRBV27 and TRBJ1-1, with D perhaps matching TRBD1 (5 bases). Trimming took off 1 base at V and 3 bases at J, with 12 bases between the two ends. This CDR3 is 15 amino acids long. Germline V gene lookup returns CDR1 MNHEY and CDR2 SMNVEV (reference sequence). CDR3 in DNA: TGTGCCAGCAGTTTATATCCAGGGTCGGACACTGAAGCTTTCTTT. It translates to CASSLYPGSDTEAFF.

This clone was recorded once. V usage is TRBV7-9 and J usage is TRBJ1-3, with a weak D call TRBD1 (5 bases). CDR3 length equals 15 residues. CDR1 and CDR2 from the germline V gene are SEHNR and FQNEAQ (reference sequence). V dropped 2 bases and J dropped 4 bases, with 12 bases sitting between them. The CDR3 DNA sequence: TGTGCCAGCAGCTTACTGGACATCGGAGGAAACACCATATATTTT. It yields the protein CASSLLDIGGNTIYF.

This chain connects TRBV7-2 to TRBJ2-1, with TRBD2 matching over 7 bases. V lost 5 bases and J lost 5; bases outside the gene matches: 9. The CDR3 sequence is 15 residues long. Germline-derived CDR1 and CDR2 are SGHTA and FQGNSA. Here the CDR3 DNA reads TGTGCCAGCAGCGAGTTGGCGGGGGAAGACAATGAGCAGTTCTTC. Translated: CASSELAGEDNEQFF.

The chain employs TRBV19 and TRBJ1-1, with no clear D. CDR3 length: 15 residues. CDR1 and CDR2 (germline): LNHDA, SQIVND (reference sequence). V lost 7 bases, J lost 2 bases, and 17 bases lay in between. CDR3 in DNA: TGTGCCAGTACCCATTTGACACCGTCCAACACTGAAGCTTTCTTT. Encoded protein: CASTHLTPSNTEAFF.

The rearrangement joins TRBV27 to TRBJ2-6, with D tentatively TRBD1 (6 bases). Germline CDR1 MNHEY, CDR2 SMNVEV (reference sequence). With 5 bases removed from V and 8 bases from J, the gap between germline ends came to 16 bases. This CDR3 contains 15 residues. The CDR3 sequence: CASSPRTGSPNVLTF. The CDR3 bases are TGTGCCAGCAGTCCCCGTACAGGGAGTCCCAACGTCCTGACTTTC. The full variable domain, with the rest looked up from reference TRBV27 and TRBJ2-6, is EAQVTQNPRYLITVTGKKLTVTCSQNMNHEYMSWYRQDPGLGLRQIYYSMNVEVTDKGDVPEGYKVSRKEKRNFPLILESPSPNQTSLYFCASSPRTGSPNVLTFGAGSRLTVL.